Listed below are T cell receptor beta chains from one sample, sequenced in a study of regulatory T cells in long-lasting Graves disease. Using its own MiXCR run on the multiplex PCR reads, TCRdb lists one record per CDR3 protein. This table has 400,000 to 550,000 distinct CDR3 sequences, approximately 15% appearing once. These sequences were also reported in another study, on T cells in Graves' hyperthyroidism and ophthalmopathy.

The sample was peripheral blood mononuclear cells (PBMCs), taken at new diagnosis, from a patient treated with antithyroid drugs. The receptors were sampled from a woman aged 25 to 39 with Graves disease. CDR3s include the opening cysteine and the closing phenylalanine or tryptophan. The order of the fields is V gene, J gene, CDR3 protein.

TRBV7-8	TRBJ2-7	CASSAKATLPSEQYF
TRBV7-9	TRBJ2-1	CASSLTSPEGEQFF
TRBV12-3/TRBV12-4	TRBJ1-4	CASSQQGPPNEKLFF
TRBV6-1	TRBJ2-3	CASSTAGAGTDTQYF
TRBV5-1	TRBJ2-4	CASRWRVTDIQYF
TRBV28	TRBJ1-2	CASSFLLAGGYTF
TRBV7-9	TRBJ2-1	CASSAERYNEQFF
TRBV20-1	TRBJ2-7	CSAKGTSGSFLYEQYF
TRBV30	TRBJ2-2	CAWSSVGNTGELFF
TRBV24-1	TRBJ2-3	CATGTSGSFTDTQYF
TRBV30	TRBJ2-1	CAGTRAEREQFF
TRBV14	TRBJ1-2	CASSQARTGNYGYTF
TRBV12-3/TRBV12-4	TRBJ1-2	CASTPGPNYGYTF
TRBV10-2	TRBJ1-1	CASSHVGTEAFF
TRBV4-1	TRBJ2-5	CASSQVGGSETQYF
TRBV28	TRBJ1-1	CASIIREMAFF
TRBV12-3/TRBV12-4	TRBJ2-5	CASSLRQGGRETQYF
TRBV7-9	TRBJ2-1	CASSLGYSSYNEQFF
TRBV12-3/TRBV12-4	TRBJ1-6	CASSLVAGKNSPLHF
TRBV12-3/TRBV12-4	TRBJ1-4	CASRMGLLTEKLFF
TRBV24-1	TRBJ2-1	CATSVGSVQGDNEQFF
TRBV28	TRBJ1-3	CASSRTGRSGNTIYF
TRBV10-3	TRBJ2-7	CASWDRSYEQYF
TRBV24-1	TRBJ2-1	CATSQSQGAYNEQFF
TRBV30	TRBJ1-3	CAWTGESGNTIYF
TRBV6-1	TRBJ1-1	CASSPPQGARTEAFF
TRBV12-5	TRBJ2-7	CASGLGTVSSYEQYF
TRBV11-3	TRBJ2-7	CASSPITGEPYEQYF
TRBV30	TRBJ2-5	CAWGGGLAKETQYF
TRBV29-1	TRBJ2-1	CSVETGGRNEQFF
TRBV5-1	TRBJ2-5	CASSSGGGLARETQYF
TRBV5-6	TRBJ2-1	CASSAITGAEQGLEQFF
TRBV10-3	TRBJ2-7	CAISGGTPPQNF
TRBV7-8	TRBJ2-1	CASSPMTGDEQFF
TRBV10-3	TRBJ1-6	CAISQGGDSSYNSPLHF
TRBV4-1	TRBJ1-3	CASSQERHTSGNTIYF
TRBV6-5	TRBJ2-7	CASSSDGGAYEQYF
TRBV29-1	TRBJ2-6	CSVVFAWSGANVLTF
TRBV11-2	TRBJ2-2	CASSLRSLAGDPGELFF
TRBV9	TRBJ2-7	CASSVAGVGNEQYF
TRBV28	TRBJ2-3	CASSFGGPSTDTRYF
TRBV7-3	TRBJ2-1	CASSPSRGDEQFF
TRBV10-1	TRBJ2-1	CASSAGTSGTYEQFF
TRBV30	TRBJ1-1	CAWNRDTTTDTEALF
TRBV9	TRBJ1-1	CASSVGGFSTEAFF
TRBV13	TRBJ2-1	CASSRSLGGSSSYNEQFF
TRBV7-9	TRBJ1-2	CASSMDSNAGYGYTF
TRBV2	TRBJ2-1	CASRVLPGGEQFF
TRBV12-3/TRBV12-4	TRBJ2-7	CASSWSEASYEQYF
TRBV6-5	TRBJ1-1	CASSYGLGQGVGSTEAFF
TRBV12-3/TRBV12-4	TRBJ1-3	CASSSGASGNTIYF
TRBV20-1	TRBJ2-1	CSARSPSSYNEQFF
TRBV5-1	TRBJ2-2	CASRRLAGGPLAGELFF
TRBV11-3	TRBJ2-7	CASSLPGLANEQYF
TRBV28	TRBJ2-3	CASSLGGLGVDTQYF
TRBV3-1	TRBJ2-1	CASSQGIEQFF
TRBV5-1	TRBJ2-3	CASSLGEIRTDTQYF
TRBV6-1	TRBJ2-7	CASSEGGSYEQYF
TRBV12-3/TRBV12-4	TRBJ2-3	CASSSTQDTQYF